Listed here are 18 T cell receptor beta chains from one sample, sequenced in a study of CXCR3-negative and CXCR3-positive naive CD8 T cells. Preparation of TRB cDNA libraries relied on 5' RACE carrying UMI labels. TCRdb reprocessed the 5' RACE reads, with one entry per CDR3 protein and no DNA. In total, the table holds tens of thousands of distinct CDR3 sequences. Sequences were obtained from naive CXCR3- CD8+ T cells from blood. Regarding subset: CD45RO-CCR7+CD27+CD95- naive CD8+ T cells lacking CXCR3 (TNR3-). The source is a human donor in good health. Some clones in this sample may be carry-over from other donors' samples.

The chain is built from TRBV5-1 and TRBJ2-1; the TRBD1 assignment by TCRdb is unverifiable without DNA. CDR3 length: 14 amino acids. In germline, CDR1 is SGHRS, CDR2 YFSETQ. The CDR3 sequence is CASRPPDRRNEQFF.

The gene calls are TRBV7-6 and TRBJ1-1; TCRdb reports TRBD1, a call that lacks DNA to check it against. The germline gives CDR1 SGHVS, CDR2 FNYEAQ. The CDR3 runs to 12 residues. The CDR3 protein is CASSLMGGEAFF. The full variable domain, in which reference TRBV7-6 and TRBJ1-1 provide the parts outside the CDR3, is GAGVSQSPRYKVTKRGQDVALRCDPISGHVSLYWYRQALGQGPEFLTYFNYEAQQDKSGLPNDRFSAERPEGSISTLTIQRTEQRDSAMYRCASSLMGGEAFFGQGTRLTVV.

This rearrangement joins TRBV4-1 to TRBJ1-1. Germline V gene sequence: CDR1 MGHRA, CDR2 YSYEKL. The CDR3 is made up of 13 amino acids. The CDR3 loop reads CASSRLSGPEAFF.

The rearrangement uses TRBV10-3 and TRBJ2-3; TCRdb lists TRBD1, though no DNA is available to test this call. The germline gives CDR1 ENHRY, CDR2 SYGVKD. This CDR3 spans 14 amino acids. The CDR3 sequence is CAINRGEVTDTQYF.

The chain joins TRBV7-6 to TRBJ2-1; checking the TCRdb D call of TRBD2 is not possible without DNA. Germline V gives CDR1 SGHVS, CDR2 FNYEAQ. The CDR3 loop spans 16 amino acids. The CDR3 protein is CASNPETSGGASEQFF.

The chain joins TRBV4-1 to TRBJ2-7; the TCRdb call, TRBD1, lacks DNA for checking. The CDR3 has 14 residues. The V gene's germline CDR1 is MGHRA and CDR2 YSYEKL. This CDR3 is CASSPRQGTYEQYF.

This sequence joins TRBV6-4 and TRBJ2-1; the TCRdb D gene call, TRBD2, has no DNA to confirm it. The CDR3 contains 14 residues. CDR1 MRHNA and CDR2 SNTAGT come from the germline V gene. CDR3 loop: CASSVGTSNNEQFF.

The gene calls are TRBV14 and TRBJ2-1; the TCRdb call, TRBD1, lacks DNA for checking. Germline lookup yields CDR1 SGHDN and CDR2 FVKESK. CDR3 length equals 18 residues. This chain's CDR3 is CASSQDRRTGGPYNEQFF. The whole variable domain, remainder taken from reference TRBV14 and TRBJ2-1, is EAGVTQFPSHSVIEKGQTVTLRCDPISGHDNLYWYRRVMGKEIKFLLHFVKESKQDESGMPNNRFLAERTGGTYSTLKVQPAELEDSGVYFCASSQDRRTGGPYNEQFFGPGTRLTVL.

J is TRBJ2-1 and V is TRBV14; TCRdb's D gene call, TRBD2, goes unchecked for lack of DNA. Germline V gives CDR1 SGHDN, CDR2 FVKESK. The CDR3 is 11 amino acids. CDR3 region: CASSPGLKQFF.

The chain has TRBV11-1 and TRBJ2-3; lacking DNA, the TRBD1 call made by TCRdb goes unchecked. This CDR3 region has 17 residues. The germline gives CDR1 SGHAT, CDR2 FQDESV (reference sequence). CDR3 loop: CASSSDGGKMRDRAPYF.

The gene calls are TRBV28 and TRBJ2-7. This CDR3 region has 11 residues. Germline lookup yields CDR1 MDHEN and CDR2 SYDVKM. The CDR3: CASESSYEQYF.

J is TRBJ1-4 and V is TRBV29-1; TCRdb proposes TRBD1, but this gene call is untestable without DNA. CDR1 SQVTM and CDR2 ANQGSEA come from the germline V gene. This CDR3 spans 13 amino acids. The chain's CDR3 is CSARTGGNEKLFF.

The chain is built from TRBV5-1 and TRBJ1-2. CDR3 length equals 15 residues. Germline V gene lookup returns CDR1 SGHRS and CDR2 YFSETQ. CDR3 amino acids: CASSFVEGMNYGYTF.

The V gene is TRBV7-6, the J gene TRBJ2-1; as DNA is missing, the TRBD2 call by TCRdb cannot be tested. This CDR3 is built from 17 residues. Germline assignment: CDR1 SGHVS and CDR2 FNYEAQ. The CDR3 loop is CASSLVVREGAFNEQFF.

This rearrangement joins TRBV7-3 to TRBJ2-1; TCRdb reports TRBD2, a call that lacks DNA to check it against. Germline CDR1 is SGHTA and CDR2 is FQGTGA. The CDR3 is 15 amino acids. This chain's CDR3 is CASSARGGPSDEQFF.

V gene TRBV5-5 combines with J gene TRBJ2-7. There are 13 residues in the CDR3. Germline V lookup: CDR1 SGHKS, CDR2 YYEKEE (reference sequence). This CDR3 is CASSFADTYEQYF.

This chain connects TRBV5-1 to TRBJ2-7. The CDR3 has 12 residues. Germline V gene data show CDR1 as SGHRS and CDR2 as YFSETQ. The CDR3 is CASREKDYEQYF. The full variable domain, completed using reference TRBV5-1 and TRBJ2-7, is KAGVTQTPRYLIKTRGQQVTLSCSPISGHRSVSWYQQTPGQGLQFLFEYFSETQRNKGNFPGRFSGRQFSNSRSEMNVSTLELGDSALYLCASREKDYEQYFGPGTRLTVT.

CDR3: CSVGWKEETQYF. This sequence joins TRBV29-1 and TRBJ2-5. CDR1 and CDR2 from the germline V gene are SQVTM and ANQGSEA. CDR3 length: 12 amino acids.